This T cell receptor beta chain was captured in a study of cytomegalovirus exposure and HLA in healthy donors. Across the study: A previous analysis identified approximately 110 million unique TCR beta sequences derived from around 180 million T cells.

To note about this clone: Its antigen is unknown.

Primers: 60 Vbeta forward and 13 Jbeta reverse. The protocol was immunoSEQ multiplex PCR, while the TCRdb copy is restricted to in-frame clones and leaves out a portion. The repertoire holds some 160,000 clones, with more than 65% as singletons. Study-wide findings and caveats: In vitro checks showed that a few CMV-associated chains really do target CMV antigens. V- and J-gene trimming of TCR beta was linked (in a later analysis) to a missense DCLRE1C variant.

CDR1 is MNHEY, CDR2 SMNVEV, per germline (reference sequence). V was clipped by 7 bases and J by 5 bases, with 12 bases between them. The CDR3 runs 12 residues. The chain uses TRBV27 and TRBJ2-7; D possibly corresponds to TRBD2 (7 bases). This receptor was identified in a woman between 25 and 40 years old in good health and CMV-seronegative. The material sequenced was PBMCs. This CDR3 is CASKAGANEQYF. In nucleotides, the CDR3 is TGTGCCAGCAAGGCGGGGGCCAACGAGCAGTACTTC.